This T cell receptor beta chain was recovered during a study of graft-versus-host responses after intestinal transplantation. Study at large: Multivisceral, liver-intestinal, or isolated intestinal grafts went to recipients. All of the recipients had induction that used anti-thymocyte globulin, then tacrolimus and steroids for three to four years.

The method was immunoSEQ multiplex PCR; TCRdb's version includes in-frame clones alone and lacks a portion of them. This sample yields 20,000 to 25,000 clones, of which approximately 94% are seen a single time; roughly 0.5% belongs to the top ten. Study-wide points: Among circulating GvH clones, peak levels were associated with early post-transplant declines in HvG clones. Marrow from the recipient contained GvH clones, some of which had appeared first in ileum or blood.

The CDR3 is made up of 15 amino acids. The ends were cut back, 3 bases at V and 0 bases at J, with 11 bases in the middle. Germline assignment: CDR1 SEHNR and CDR2 FQNEAQ (reference sequence). With regard to this clone: Its cognate antigen is unknown.

The input for sequencing was PBMCs, taken 156 days after intestinal transplant. This clonotype was sampled from a human patient who received an intestinal transplant, so some T cells may come from the graft donor. This chain uses TRBV7-9 with TRBJ2-5; TRBD2 is a possible D gene (6 bases). The CDR3 protein is CASSFWAGNQETQYF. Written as DNA, the CDR3 is TGTGCCAGCAGCTTTTGGGCGGGAAACCAAGAGACCCAGTACTTC.